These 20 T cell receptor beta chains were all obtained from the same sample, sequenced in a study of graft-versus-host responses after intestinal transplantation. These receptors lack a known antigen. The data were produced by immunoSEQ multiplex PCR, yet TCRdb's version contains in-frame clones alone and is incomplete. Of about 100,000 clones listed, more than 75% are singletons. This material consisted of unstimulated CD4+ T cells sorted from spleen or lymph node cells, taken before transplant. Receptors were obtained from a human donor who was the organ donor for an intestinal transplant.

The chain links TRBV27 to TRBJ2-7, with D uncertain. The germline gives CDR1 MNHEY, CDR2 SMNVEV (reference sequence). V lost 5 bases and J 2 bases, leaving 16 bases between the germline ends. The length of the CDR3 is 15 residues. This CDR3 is CASSVAPDLTYEQYF. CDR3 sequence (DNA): TGTGCCAGCAGTGTCGCCCCGGACCTCACCTACGAGCAGTACTTC.

The CDR3 sequence is CSAPEQVGNTEAFF. The CDR3 coding sequence is TGCAGCGCTCCCGAACAGGTGGGCAACACTGAAGCTTTCTTT. The V and J genes are TRBV29-1 and TRBJ1-1; D is perhaps TRBD1 (5 bases). Trimming cost V 7 bases and J 2 bases, with 17 bases left between them. The CDR3 has 14 amino acids. The germline V gene encodes CDR1 SQVTM and CDR2 ANQGSEA. Using reference TRBV29-1 and TRBJ1-1 for the parts outside the CDR3, the full variable domain is SAVISQKPSRDICQRGTSLTIQCQVDSQVTMMFWYRQQPGQSLTLIATANQGSEATYESGFVIDKFPISRPNLTFSTLTVSNMSPEDSSIYLCSAPEQVGNTEAFFGQGTRLTVV.

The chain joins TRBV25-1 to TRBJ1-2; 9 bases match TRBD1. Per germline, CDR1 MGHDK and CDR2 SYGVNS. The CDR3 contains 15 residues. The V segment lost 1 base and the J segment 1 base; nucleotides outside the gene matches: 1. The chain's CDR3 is CASSESTGGNYGYTF. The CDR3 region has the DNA TGTGCCAGCAGTGAATCGACAGGGGGTAACTATGGCTACACCTTC.

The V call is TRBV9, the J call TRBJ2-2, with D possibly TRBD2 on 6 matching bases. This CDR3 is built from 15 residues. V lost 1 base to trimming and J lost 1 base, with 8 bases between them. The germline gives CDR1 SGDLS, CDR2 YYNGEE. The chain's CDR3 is CASSVRDLNTGELFF. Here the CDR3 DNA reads TGTGCCAGCAGCGTACGGGACTTGAACACCGGGGAGCTGTTTTTT.

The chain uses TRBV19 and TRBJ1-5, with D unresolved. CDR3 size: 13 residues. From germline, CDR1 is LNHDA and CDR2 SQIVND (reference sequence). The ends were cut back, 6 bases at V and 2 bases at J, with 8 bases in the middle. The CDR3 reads CASRSSGNQPQHF. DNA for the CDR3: TGTGCCAGTAGAAGCAGCGGCAATCAGCCCCAGCATTTT.

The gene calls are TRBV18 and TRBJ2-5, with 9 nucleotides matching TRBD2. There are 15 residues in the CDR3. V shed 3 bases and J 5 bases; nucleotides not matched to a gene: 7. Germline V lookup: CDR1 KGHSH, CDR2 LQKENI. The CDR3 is CASSPLAGSWETQYF. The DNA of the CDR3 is TGTGCCAGCTCACCCCTAGCGGGGTCGTGGGAGACCCAGTACTTC.

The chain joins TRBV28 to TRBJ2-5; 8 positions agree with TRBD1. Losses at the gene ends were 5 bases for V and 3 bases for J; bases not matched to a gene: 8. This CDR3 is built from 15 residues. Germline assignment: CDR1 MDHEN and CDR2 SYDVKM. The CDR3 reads CASSPRTGRKETQYF. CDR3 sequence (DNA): TGTGCCAGCAGTCCCCGGACAGGGAGGAAAGAGACCCAGTACTTC.

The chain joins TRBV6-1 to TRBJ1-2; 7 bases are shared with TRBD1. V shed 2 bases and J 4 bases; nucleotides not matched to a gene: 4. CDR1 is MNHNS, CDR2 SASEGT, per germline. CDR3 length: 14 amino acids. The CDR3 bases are TGTGCCAGCAGTGAAAGGGCAGGGGGCTATGGCTACACCTTC. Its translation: CASSERAGGYGYTF.

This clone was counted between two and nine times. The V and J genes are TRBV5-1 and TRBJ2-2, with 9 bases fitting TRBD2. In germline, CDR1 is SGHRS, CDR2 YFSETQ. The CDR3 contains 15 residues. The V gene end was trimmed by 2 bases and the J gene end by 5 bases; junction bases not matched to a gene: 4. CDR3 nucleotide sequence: TGCGCCAGCAGCTTTAGCGGGGGAGAAACCGGGGAGCTGTTTTTT. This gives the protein CASSFSGGETGELFF.

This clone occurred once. The CDR3 sequence is CASSDAGALGANVLTF. Written as DNA, the CDR3 is TGCGCCAGCAGTGATGCCGGGGCGCTTGGGGCCAACGTCCTGACTTTC. The chain combines TRBV10-2 with TRBJ2-6; D assignment may be TRBD1 or TRBD2 (5 bases each). Germline V CDR1 and CDR2: WSHSY, SAAADI. V dropped 3 bases and J dropped 3 bases, with 12 bases sitting between them. This CDR3 contains 16 residues.

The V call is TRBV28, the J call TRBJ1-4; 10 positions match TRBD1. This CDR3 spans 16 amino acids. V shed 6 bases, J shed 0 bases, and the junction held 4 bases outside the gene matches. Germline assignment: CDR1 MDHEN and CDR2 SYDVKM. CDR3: CASRGDRGATNEKLFF. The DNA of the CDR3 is TGTGCCAGCAGGGGGGACAGGGGAGCAACTAATGAAAAACTGTTTTTT.

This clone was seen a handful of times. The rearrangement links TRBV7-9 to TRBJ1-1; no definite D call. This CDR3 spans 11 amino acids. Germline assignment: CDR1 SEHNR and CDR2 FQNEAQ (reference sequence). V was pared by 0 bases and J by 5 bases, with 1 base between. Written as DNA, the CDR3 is TGTGCCAGCAGCTTAGCGACTGAAGCTTTCTTT. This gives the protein CASSLATEAFF.

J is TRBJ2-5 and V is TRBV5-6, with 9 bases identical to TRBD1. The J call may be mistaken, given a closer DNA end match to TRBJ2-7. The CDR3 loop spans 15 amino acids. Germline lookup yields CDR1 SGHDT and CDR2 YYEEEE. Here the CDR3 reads CASSFDGQGPYEQYF. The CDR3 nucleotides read TGTGCCAGCAGCTTTGATGGACAGGGGCCTTACGAGCAGTACTTC.

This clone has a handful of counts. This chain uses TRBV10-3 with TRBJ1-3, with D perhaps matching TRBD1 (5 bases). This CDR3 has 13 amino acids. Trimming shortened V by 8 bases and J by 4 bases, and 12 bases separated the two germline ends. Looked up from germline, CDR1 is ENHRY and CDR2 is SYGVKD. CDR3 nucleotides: TGTGCCATCGGGGACCCACCAGGAAACACCATATATTTT. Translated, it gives CAIGDPPGNTIYF.

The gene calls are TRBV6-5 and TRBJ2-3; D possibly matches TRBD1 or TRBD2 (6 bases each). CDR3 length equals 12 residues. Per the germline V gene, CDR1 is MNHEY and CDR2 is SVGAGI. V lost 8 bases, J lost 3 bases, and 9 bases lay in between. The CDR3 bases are TGTGCCAGCCGAGGGGGGACAGATACGCAGTATTTT. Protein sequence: CASRGGTDTQYF.

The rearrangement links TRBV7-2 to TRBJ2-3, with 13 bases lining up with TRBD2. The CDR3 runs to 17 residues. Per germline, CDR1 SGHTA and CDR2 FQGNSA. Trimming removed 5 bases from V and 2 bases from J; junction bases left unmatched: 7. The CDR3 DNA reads TGTGCCAGCAGCCCCAGGACTAGCGGGGGCCCCACAGATACGCAGTATTTT. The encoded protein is CASSPRTSGGPTDTQYF.

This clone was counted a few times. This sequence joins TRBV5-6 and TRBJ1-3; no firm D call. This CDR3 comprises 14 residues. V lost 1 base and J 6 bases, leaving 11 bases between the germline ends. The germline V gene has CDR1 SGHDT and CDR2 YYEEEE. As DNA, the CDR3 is TGTGCCAGCAGCTTGTATCATTGGGAAAACACCATATATTTT. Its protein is CASSLYHWENTIYF.

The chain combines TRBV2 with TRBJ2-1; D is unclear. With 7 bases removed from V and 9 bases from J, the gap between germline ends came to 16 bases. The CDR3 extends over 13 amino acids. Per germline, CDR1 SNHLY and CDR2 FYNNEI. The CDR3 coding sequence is TGTGCCAGCACCCTAGTCCCCCACGGTGAGCAGTTCTTC. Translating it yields CASTLVPHGEQFF.

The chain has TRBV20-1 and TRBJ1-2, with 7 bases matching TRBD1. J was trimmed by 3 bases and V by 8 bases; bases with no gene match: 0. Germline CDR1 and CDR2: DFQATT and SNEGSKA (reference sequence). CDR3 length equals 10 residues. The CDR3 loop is CSTGDYGYTF. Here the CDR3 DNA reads TGCAGTACAGGGGACTATGGCTACACCTTC.

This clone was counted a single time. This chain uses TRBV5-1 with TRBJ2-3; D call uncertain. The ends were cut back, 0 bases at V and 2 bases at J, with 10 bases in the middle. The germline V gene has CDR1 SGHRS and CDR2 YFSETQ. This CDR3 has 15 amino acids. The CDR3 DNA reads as TGCGCCAGCAGCTTGGACGGTACATCCACAGATACGCAGTATTTT. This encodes CASSLDGTSTDTQYF.